One T cell receptor (beta chain) is described in this entry. Its cognate antigen is unknown. The data derive from a study of cytomegalovirus exposure and HLA in healthy donors. Regarding the study as a whole: Versus the roughly 640-donor mean, an Asian-associated ancestry cluster reportedly showed fewer N-insertions in a later analysis.

The ends were cut back, 2 bases at V and 5 bases at J, with 9 bases in the middle. CDR1 and CDR2 (germline): SEHNR, FQNEAQ (reference sequence). This CDR3 region has 13 residues. Use of 60 Vbeta and 13 Jbeta primers characterized the PCR. Assay: immunoSEQ multiplex PCR; the TCRdb copy retains only in-frame clones and omits some. The table has 150,000 to 200,000 clones, 65% to 85% seen once. The gene calls are TRBV7-9 and TRBJ1-2; the D gene is possibly TRBD1 (5 bases). Sequencing used PBMCs. This clonotype originated in a man aged 35 to 55 in good health and CMV-seropositive. CDR3 nucleotide sequence: TGTGCCAGCAGCTTACAGGGTTTTTATGGCTACACCTTC. Its translation is CASSLQGFYGYTF.